Listed below are T cell receptor beta chains from one sample, sequenced in a study of blood T cell repertoires in COVID-19. Data came from immunoSEQ multiplex PCR; TCRdb stores just in-frame clones and leaves some out. The sample contains 99,000 or so clones, around four fifths of which appear only once. Input material: peripheral blood. The receptor source for this set is a man in his fifties or sixties with acute or convalescent COVID-19. CDR3s include the opening cysteine and the closing phenylalanine or tryptophan. D genes are given only for firm matches. Size is omitted from some rows. Given values are once, few, many or a class for expanded clones.

V: TRBV7-9
J: TRBJ2-1
D: TRBD2
size: many
CDR3: CASSRTSGVYNEQFF
DNA: TGTGCCAGCAGCAGAACTAGCGGGGTCTACAATGAGCAGTTCTTC

V: TRBV6-1
J: TRBJ2-7
D: TRBD2
size: -
CDR3: CASSPGTSGNEQYF
DNA: TGTGCCAGCAGTCCCGGGACTAGCGGGAACGAGCAGTACTTC

V: TRBV9
J: TRBJ2-7
D: TRBD2
size: -
CDR3: CASSASSGSYEQYF
DNA: TGTGCCAGCAGCGCCAGTAGCGGGAGTTACGAGCAGTACTTC

V: TRBV7-6
J: TRBJ1-3
D: -
size: -
CDR3: CASSLAQGPSSGNTIYF
DNA: TGTGCCAGCAGCTTAGCTCAGGGTCCCAGCTCTGGAAACACCATATATTTT

V: TRBV29-1
J: TRBJ2-1
D: TRBD2
size: -
CDR3: CSVEARRGLANNEQFF
DNA: TGCAGCGTTGAGGCGCGTAGAGGACTAGCGAACAATGAGCAGTTCTTC

V: TRBV6-5
J: TRBJ2-2
D: TRBD2
size: -
CDR3: CASSYSLAGGLGELFF
DNA: TGTGCCAGCAGTTACTCGCTAGCGGGAGGTCTCGGGGAGCTGTTTTTT

V: TRBV5-5
J: TRBJ2-3
D: -
size: -
CDR3: CASNLEASTQYF
DNA: TGTGCCAGCAACCTCGAAGCATCTACGCAGTATTTT

V: TRBV5-6
J: TRBJ2-1
D: TRBD2
size: -
CDR3: CASSPGTSGSGGEQFF
DNA: TGTGCCAGCAGCCCCGGGACTAGCGGGAGTGGGGGTGAGCAGTTCTTC

V: TRBV28
J: TRBJ2-7
D: TRBD1
size: -
CDR3: CASSSGQGISEQYF
DNA: TGTGCCAGCAGTTCAGGACAGGGAATTAGCGAGCAGTACTTC

V: TRBV19
J: TRBJ1-6
D: TRBD1
size: -
CDR3: CASSGGQASSPLHF
DNA: TGTGCCAGTAGTGGGGGACAGGCGTCTTCACCCCTCCACTTT

V: TRBV20-1
J: TRBJ1-2
D: TRBD1
size: -
CDR3: CSASRDRANYGYTF
DNA: TGCAGTGCTAGTCGAGACAGGGCTAACTATGGCTACACCTTC

V: TRBV19
J: TRBJ2-1
D: TRBD1
size: -
CDR3: CASTRDRYDNEQFF
DNA: TGTGCCAGTACACGGGACAGATACGACAATGAGCAGTTCTTC

V: TRBV28
J: TRBJ2-2
D: TRBD1
size: -
CDR3: CASRPLGQGSVHGTGELFF
DNA: TGTGCCAGCAGACCACTGGGACAGGGTTCAGTTCATGGAACCGGGGAGCTGTTTTTT

V: TRBV7-3
J: TRBJ1-1
D: -
size: -
CDR3: CASSLTGANTEAFF
DNA: TGTGCCAGCAGCTTAACAGGGGCGAACACTGAAGCTTTCTTT

V: TRBV6-1
J: TRBJ1-5
D: -
size: few
CDR3: CASSDPTSQPQHF
DNA: TGTGCCAGCAGTGATCCCACTAGCCAGCCCCAGCATTTT

V: TRBV30
J: TRBJ1-5
D: -
size: -
CDR3: CAWSGGRDQPQHF
DNA: TGTGCCTGGAGTGGAGGGCGGGATCAGCCCCAGCATTTT

V: TRBV11-3
J: TRBJ1-1
D: -
size: -
CDR3: CASSLYRRGDTEAFF
DNA: TGTGCCAGCAGCTTATATCGGCGGGGGGACACTGAAGCTTTCTTT

V: TRBV18
J: TRBJ2-5
D: TRBD2
size: -
CDR3: CASSPITEAGLETQYF
DNA: TGTGCCAGCTCACCAATTACAGAAGCGGGGCTAGAGACCCAGTACTTC

V: TRBV19
J: TRBJ1-5
D: -
size: -
CDR3: CASSHTGRGNQPQHF
DNA: TGTGCCAGTAGTCATACAGGGAGAGGAAATCAGCCCCAGCATTTT

V: TRBV20-1
J: TRBJ2-7
D: TRBD2
size: -
CDR3: CSASRGLAGDNEQYF
DNA: TGCAGTGCTAGTAGGGGACTAGCGGGAGATAACGAGCAGTACTTC

V: TRBV5-4
J: TRBJ2-7
D: -
size: -
CDR3: CASSLSVGGAYEQYF
DNA: TGTGCCAGCAGCTTGTCTGTAGGAGGGGCCTACGAGCAGTACTTC

V: TRBV30
J: TRBJ1-5
D: -
size: -
CDR3: CAWSYGGYSNQPQHF
DNA: TGTGCCTGGAGTTATGGGGGCTATAGCAATCAGCCCCAGCATTTT

V: TRBV5-1
J: TRBJ2-7
D: TRBD1
size: -
CDR3: CASRQGVKDEQYF
DNA: TGCGCCAGCAGGCAGGGGGTCAAGGACGAGCAGTACTTC

V: TRBV19
J: TRBJ2-7
D: -
size: -
CDR3: CASSPSGTAREQYF
DNA: TGTGCCAGTAGCCCCTCTGGGACTGCCAGAGAGCAGTACTTC

V: TRBV29-1
J: TRBJ1-1
D: -
size: few
CDR3: CSVESVLSGNTEAFF
DNA: TGCAGCGTTGAATCGGTCCTATCTGGGAACACTGAAGCTTTCTTT

V: TRBV2
J: TRBJ2-3
D: TRBD1
size: -
CDR3: CAIQGADTQYF
DNA: TGTGCCATCCAGGGGGCAGATACGCAGTATTTT

V: TRBV7-2
J: TRBJ1-6
D: TRBD1
size: few
CDR3: CASSLDRDRFSPLHF
DNA: TGTGCCAGCAGCTTAGATCGGGACAGGTTTTCACCCCTCCACTTT

V: TRBV7-9
J: TRBJ1-1
D: TRBD1
size: -
CDR3: CASSRQGHTEAFF
DNA: TGTGCCAGCAGCAGACAGGGCCACACTGAAGCTTTCTTT

V: TRBV7-2
J: TRBJ1-2
D: TRBD1
size: -
CDR3: CASSLMTGGDYGYTF
DNA: TGTGCCAGCAGCTTAATGACAGGGGGCGACTATGGCTACACCTTC

V: TRBV19
J: TRBJ1-1
D: TRBD1
size: -
CDR3: CASSKRQGAGNTEAFF
DNA: TGTGCCAGTAGTAAGAGACAGGGGGCAGGGAACACTGAAGCTTTCTTT

V: TRBV7-3
J: TRBJ2-7
D: TRBD2
size: -
CDR3: CASSLRGREDEQYF
DNA: TGTGCCAGCAGCTTACGCGGGAGGGAAGACGAGCAGTACTTC

V: TRBV28
J: TRBJ2-7
D: -
size: -
CDR3: CASSLLLSRGAREQYF
DNA: TGTGCCAGCAGTTTACTCCTATCCAGGGGGGCGAGAGAGCAGTACTTC

V: TRBV19
J: TRBJ2-7
D: -
size: -
CDR3: CASSQLTSTEQYF
DNA: TGTGCCAGTAGTCAACTAACCAGCACCGAGCAGTACTTC

V: TRBV29-1
J: TRBJ2-1
D: -
size: -
CDR3: CSVVFRYPSYNEQFF
DNA: TGCAGCGTTGTTTTCCGCTATCCATCCTACAATGAGCAGTTCTTC

V: TRBV4-1
J: TRBJ2-7
D: -
size: -
CDR3: CASSQEYSYEQYF
DNA: TGCGCCAGCAGCCAAGAGTATAGCTACGAGCAGTACTTC

V: TRBV5-1
J: TRBJ1-2
D: TRBD1
size: -
CDR3: CASSPGQGFDGYTF
DNA: TGCGCCAGCAGCCCGGGACAGGGTTTCGACGGCTACACCTTC

V: TRBV5-4
J: TRBJ2-5
D: TRBD1
size: -
CDR3: CASSKPGQQETQYF
DNA: TGTGCCAGCAGCAAACCGGGACAGCAAGAGACCCAGTACTTC

V: TRBV28
J: TRBJ2-1
D: -
size: -
CDR3: CASTRQVDEQFF
DNA: TGTGCCAGCACTCGACAGGTGGATGAGCAGTTCTTC

V: TRBV7-8
J: TRBJ1-2
D: -
size: -
CDR3: CASSSGDGYTF
DNA: TGTGCCAGCAGTTCAGGGGATGGCTACACCTTC

V: TRBV7-2
J: TRBJ2-5
D: TRBD1
size: -
CDR3: CASSLTGDRETQYF
DNA: TGTGCCAGCAGCTTAACAGGGGATAGGGAGACCCAGTACTTC